This T cell receptor (beta chain) was recorded in a study of T cells after yellow fever vaccination. Findings and caveats of the study: Abundant clonotypes (contaminants from the bulk population) could be present in FACS-sorted repertoires. The booster response re-showed most primary clones: approximately 95% CD4, more than 70% CD8. A weaker but faster secondary response was observed, peaking on day 5 versus 15.

Turning to this clonotype: Its specificity is not known.

5'RACE template switching added a universal primer site and UMIs to TCR cDNA. MiXCR, applied by TCRdb to the 5' RACE reads, yields one record per CDR3 protein. The data hold just under 600,000 distinct CDR3 sequences, with less than 15% observed a single time. The CDR3 has 14 amino acids. From germline, CDR1 is ENHRY and CDR2 SYGVKD. V lost 4 bases, J lost 6 bases, and 12 bases lay in between. The clonotype was recovered from a man aged 25 to 40 who received the YFV17D yellow fever vaccine. This sequence joins TRBV10-3 and TRBJ2-2; tentative D call: TRBD2 (5 bases). The sample here was PBMCs, taken on the day of the yellow fever booster vaccination. This CDR3 reads CAISGLTSSGELFF. The CDR3 bases are TGTGCCATCAGTGGCCTAACTAGTTCCGGGGAGCTGTTTTTT.